This T cell receptor (beta chain) was documented in a study of identical twins. General observations from the study: Out-of-frame alpha sequences shared between twins exhibited an excess of low generation probability. Fewer insertions marked abundant cord blood beta clonotypes; young adult naive trended weakly, memory not at all.

Ten or more counts support this clonotype. Its matching antigen is unknown. TCRdb re-called the 5' RACE reads through MiXCR, storing one row per CDR3 protein. In the table there are 550,000 to 700,000 distinct CDR3 sequences, 9% to 10% of which are singletons. Germline-derived CDR1 and CDR2 are LGHDT and YNNKEL (reference sequence). V was clipped by 2 bases and J by 2 bases, with 10 bases between them. The CDR3 contains 14 residues. These data were also filed under a second study, of yellow fever vaccine responses in identical twins.

The TCR originated in a young woman in good health. Material for sequencing was PBMCs. V gene TRBV3-1 combines with J gene TRBJ2-7; D might be TRBD1 (5 bases). The CDR3 reads CASSQWEGAYEQYF. Here the CDR3 DNA reads TGTGCCAGCAGCCAATGGGAAGGGGCCTACGAGCAGTACTTC.